Shown below are 10 T cell receptor beta chains from a single sample sequenced in a study of CD4 T cells in relation to SARS-CoV-2 and coronaviruses (dated by TCRdb to the early 2020s). CD4+ T cells from unexposed donors were collected before the COVID-19 pandemic (2011-2018). The EasySep CD4+ T cell isolation kit was used to isolate CD4+ T cells once the cultures had run for nine to eleven days. Preparation of the library involved the immunoSEQ multiplex PCR assay. Held by TCRdb, this immuneACCESS table contains in-frame sequences only and omits some clones. Under half of the omission traces to an unresolved V gene where checked; the cause of the rest is unknown. The sample table contains 20,000 to 25,000 clones; only one count was recorded for about three quarters of them. The ten largest clones add up to less than 20% of the sample. Their antigen targets remain unknown. The sequencing sample was made of CD4+ T cells from PBMCs, cultured in vitro. These receptors were taken from a human donor in good health.

The V and J genes are TRBV11-2 and TRBJ1-2; D not resolved. The V end was cut by 2 bases, the J end by 2 bases, with 12 bases between. The CDR3 is 15 residues long. CDR1 is SGHAT, CDR2 FQNNGV, per germline. Here the CDR3 DNA reads TGTGCCAGCAGCTTATCAGAGACACAGAACTATGGCTACACCTTC. Amino acids: CASSLSETQNYGYTF.

CDR3 sequence reads: CASSLGRLNTEAFF. CDR3 bases: TGTGCCAGCAGTTTGGGACGGTTAAACACTGAAGCTTTCTTT. The J gene is TRBJ1-1, the V gene TRBV6-5; weak D call: TRBD1 (5 bases). Trimming cost V 4 bases and J 2 bases, with 11 bases left between them. This CDR3 has 14 residues. Germline CDR1 is MNHEY and CDR2 is SVGAGI.

This clone was seen only a few times. The chain employs TRBV14 and TRBJ2-3; D gene unclear. CDR3 length: 12 residues. Trimming removed 1 base at V and 7 bases at J, with 6 bases between. Looked up from germline, CDR1 is SGHDN and CDR2 is FVKESK. CDR3 loop: CASSQVEHTQYF. The CDR3 bases are TGTGCCAGCAGCCAAGTCGAACATACGCAGTATTTT. The full variable domain, completed using reference TRBV14 and TRBJ2-3, is EAGVTQFPSHSVIEKGQTVTLRCDPISGHDNLYWYRRVMGKEIKFLLHFVKESKQDESGMPNNRFLAERTGGTYSTLKVQPAELEDSGVYFCASSQVEHTQYFGPGTRLTVL.

This clone has more than one count but fewer than ten. The chain is built from TRBV15 and TRBJ2-5; 8 nucleotides align to TRBD2. The CDR3 length is 16 residues. Unmatched junction bases numbered 9, after V lost 1 base and J lost 5 bases. Germline V gene lookup returns CDR1 LNHNV and CDR2 YYDKDF (reference sequence). CDR3 bases: TGTGCCACCAGCAGAGGGCGAGCGGGAGTCGGTGAGACCCAGTACTTC. Amino acid sequence: CATSRGRAGVGETQYF.

This clone has more than one count but fewer than ten. The chain couples TRBV10-1 to TRBJ1-2; possible D gene TRBD1, 6 bases. The germline V gene encodes CDR1 WNHNN and CDR2 SYGVQD (reference sequence). V was shortened by 4 bases and J by 8 bases, with 14 bases between the two germline ends. This CDR3 has 13 residues. The chain's CDR3 is CASSASGAGGYTF. DNA of the CDR3: TGCGCCAGCAGTGCCTCAGGGGCCGGGGGCTACACCTTC.

The genes are TRBV18 and TRBJ2-7; a possible D gene is TRBD1 (6 bases). The CDR3 runs to 14 residues. CDR1 KGHSH and CDR2 LQKENI come from the germline V gene. Trimming left V 6 bases short and J 2 bases short, with 14 bases between. The CDR3 here is CASSLDSLAYEQYF. The CDR3 DNA is TGTGCCAGCTCCCTGGACAGTCTGGCCTACGAGCAGTACTTC.

This clone was seen a few times. V and J are TRBV29-1 and TRBJ2-7, with 8 bases identical to TRBD2. The germline V gene encodes CDR1 SQVTM and CDR2 ANQGSEA. V lost 3 bases to trimming and J lost 7 bases; unmatched junction nucleotides: 8. The CDR3 length is 13 residues. In DNA, the CDR3 is TGCAGCGTTGATCGGGGGGGGTCAGGGGAGCAGTACTTC. This encodes CSVDRGGSGEQYF.

The chain couples TRBV29-1 to TRBJ2-1; D remains ambiguous. CDR3 length: 15 residues. V shed 5 bases and J shed 0 bases, with 14 bases lying between them. CDR1 SQVTM and CDR2 ANQGSEA come from the germline V gene. The CDR3 sequence is CSVQTDPSSYNEQFF. CDR3 bases: TGCAGCGTTCAAACTGATCCGAGCTCCTACAATGAGCAGTTCTTC.

This chain uses TRBV3-1 (or the pseudogene TRBV3-2) with TRBJ2-7; TRBD2 matches at 8 bases. There are 14 residues in the CDR3. CDR1 and CDR2 from the germline V gene are LGHDT and YNNKEL (reference sequence). Unmatched junction bases numbered 8, after V lost 4 bases and J lost 6 bases. CDR3 sequence (DNA): TGTGCCAGCAGCCCCAGGGCGGGAGGTGCCGAGCAGTACTTC. Its translation is CASSPRAGGAEQYF.

J is TRBJ2-7 and V is TRBV30; 7 bases line up with TRBD2. CDR1 GTSNPN and CDR2 SVGIG come from the germline V gene (reference sequence). The CDR3 runs 12 residues. The V gene end was trimmed by 0 bases and the J gene end by 4 bases; junction bases not matched to a gene: 0. The CDR3: CAWSVGGYEQYF. The CDR3 DNA follows: TGTGCCTGGAGTGTGGGGGGGTACGAGCAGTACTTC. Full variable domain (outside the CDR3, taken from reference TRBV30 and TRBJ2-7): SQTIHQWPATLVQPVGSPLSLECTVEGTSNPNLYWYRQAAGRGLQLLFYSVGIGQISSEVPQNLSASRPQDRQFILSSKKLLLSDSGFYLCAWSVGGYEQYFGPGTRLTVT.